One and the same sample provided the 25 T cell receptor beta chains below, sequenced in a study of preoperative IRX-2 immunotherapy in early breast cancer (dated by TCRdb to about 2019). Explained via the paper, the treatment or condition label denotes: preoperative locoregional IRX-2 cytokine immunotherapy. Library preparation was by the immunoSEQ multiplex PCR assay. As stored in TCRdb, this immuneACCESS dataset retains in-frame rearrangements with V and J assigned. A fraction of the clones does not appear; measured against another copy, unresolved V genes explain less than half of the discrepancy, and the remainder lacks a known reason. This sample holds approximately 24,000 clones; about 87% were observed only once. 28% of the sample is held by the ten biggest clonotypes. Sequencing was performed on tumor tissue, taken after IRX-2 immunotherapy. These receptors were collected from a human donor with breast cancer.

The V call is TRBV5-4, the J call TRBJ2-1; the D gene is possibly TRBD1 (6 bases). Germline lookup yields CDR1 SGHNT and CDR2 YYREEE (reference sequence). The CDR3 has 13 amino acids. The V end was cut by 3 bases, the J end by 8 bases, with 12 bases between. CDR3 sequence reads: CASSSNRAHEQFF. In DNA form, the CDR3 reads TGTGCCAGCAGCTCGAACAGGGCACATGAGCAGTTCTTC.

J is TRBJ1-2 and V is TRBV5-4; 8 nucleotides match TRBD1. The ends lost 1 base at V and 6 bases at J; junction bases unmatched: 14. Germline loops: CDR1 SGHNT, CDR2 YYREEE (reference sequence). The CDR3 contains 17 residues. The CDR3 nucleotides read TGTGCCAGCAGCTTGTTTGGGACAGGTTCCTTTGGGGATGGCTACACCTTC. Protein product: CASSLFGTGSFGDGYTF.

This clone was observed a single time. CDR3: CASSLGGTGGYTEAFF. DNA of the CDR3: TGTGCCAGCAGCTTGGGGGGGACAGGGGGGTACACTGAAGCTTTCTTT. V gene TRBV5-5 combines with J gene TRBJ1-1; 11 bases agree with TRBD1. This CDR3 comprises 16 residues. V dropped 0 bases and J dropped 3; count of bases not matched to a gene: 4. Germline CDR1 reads SGHKS; CDR2 reads YYEKEE (reference sequence).

V and J are TRBV5-1 and TRBJ2-1, with TRBD1 matching over 7 bases. This CDR3 is built from 16 residues. J gave up 3 bases and V 6 bases, and 12 bases lay outside the gene matches. Germline V gene lookup returns CDR1 SGHRS and CDR2 YFSETQ. CDR3 loop: CASIPGTEDNYNEQFF. The CDR3 nucleotides are TGCGCCAGCATTCCCGGGACAGAGGATAACTACAATGAGCAGTTCTTC.

This clone is a singleton in its sample. J is TRBJ2-7 and V is TRBV5-6; perhaps D is TRBD1 or TRBD2 (5 bases each). Trimming pared 2 bases from V and 3 bases from J, leaving 12 bases between. CDR1 is SGHDT, CDR2 YYEEEE, per germline. This CDR3 has 14 residues. The CDR3 sequence is CASSFQGRDYEQYF. The CDR3 DNA reads as TGTGCCAGCAGCTTCCAGGGACGGGACTACGAGCAGTACTTC.

The V gene is TRBV18, the J gene TRBJ1-2; a weak D match, TRBD1 (5 bases). The CDR3 has 14 amino acids. V dropped 0 bases and J dropped 7 bases, with 12 bases sitting between them. Germline loops: CDR1 KGHSH, CDR2 LQKENI. The CDR3 sequence is CASSPPAQGGGYTF. The CDR3 DNA is TGTGCCAGCTCACCACCGGCGCAGGGAGGTGGCTACACCTTC.

This clone showed up just a few times. This chain joins TRBV7-6 and TRBJ2-2; 7 bases fit TRBD1. The CDR3 is made up of 15 amino acids. The V gene's germline CDR1 is SGHVS and CDR2 FNYEAQ. V was pared by 5 bases and J by 6 bases, with 9 bases of the junction left unmatched. The CDR3 DNA follows: TGTGCCAGCAGCCTACGACAGGGTTTCGCCGGGGAGCTGTTTTTT. It translates to CASSLRQGFAGELFF.

This clone was observed a single time. V usage is TRBV18 and J usage is TRBJ2-7; D ambiguous. Germline lookup yields CDR1 KGHSH and CDR2 LQKENI. This CDR3 comprises 15 residues. Trimming took 0 bases from V and 3 from J, leaving 12 bases between them. DNA of the CDR3: TGTGCCAGCTCACCACCGAACGGCCAGGTCTACGAGCAGTACTTC. Amino acid sequence: CASSPPNGQVYEQYF.

The chain carries TRBV4-1 and TRBJ2-7; D is uncertain. The V end lost 1 base, the J end lost 4 bases, and 8 bases lay between the germline ends. The CDR3 is made up of 13 amino acids. Germline CDR1 and CDR2: MGHRA and YSYEKL. The chain's CDR3 is CASSQVLLYEQYF. The CDR3 coding sequence is TGCGCCAGCAGCCAAGTATTACTTTACGAGCAGTACTTC.

The CDR3 is CASSPLMGQGAGGYTF. In DNA, the CDR3 is TGTGCCAGCAGTCCGCTGATGGGACAGGGGGCGGGGGGCTACACCTTC. The chain recombines TRBV28 with TRBJ1-2; TRBD1 aligns across 12 bases. The CDR3 contains 16 residues. Germline CDR1 is MDHEN and CDR2 is SYDVKM. J lost 8 bases, V lost 5 bases, and 12 bases had no gene match.

The V and J genes are TRBV6-1 and TRBJ2-2; D remains ambiguous. The ends were cut back, 2 bases at V and 1 base at J, with 8 bases in the middle. The length of the CDR3 is 15 residues. CDR1 is MNHNS and CDR2 is SASEGT in the germline V gene. In DNA form, the CDR3 reads TGTGCCAGCAGTGAATACGCTCTGAACACCGGGGAGCTGTTTTTT. Translating gives CASSEYALNTGELFF.

The chain uses TRBV6-5 and TRBJ1-1; TRBD1 matches at 8 bases. The germline gives CDR1 MNHEY, CDR2 SVGAGI. J gave up 4 bases and V 6 bases, and 4 bases lay outside the gene matches. The CDR3 loop spans 13 amino acids. This CDR3 reads CASSLDRGTEAFF. The CDR3 region has the DNA TGTGCCAGCAGCCTCGACAGGGGCACTGAAGCTTTCTTT.

The chain carries TRBV7-8 and TRBJ1-3; TRBD1 might be the D (5 bases). CDR1 and CDR2 (germline): SGHVS, FQNEAQ. V lost 2 bases to trimming and J lost 4 bases, with 12 bases between them. This CDR3 contains 15 residues. This chain's CDR3 is CASSLMGHRGNTIYF. CDR3 coding DNA: TGTGCCAGCAGCTTAATGGGGCATCGAGGAAACACCATATATTTT.

The chain uses TRBV19 and TRBJ1-1; TRBD1 agrees at 9 bases. Germline loops: CDR1 LNHDA, CDR2 SQIVND (reference sequence). The CDR3 loop spans 14 amino acids. The V segment lost 5 bases and the J segment 5 bases; nucleotides outside the gene matches: 6. The CDR3 DNA is TGTGCCAGTAGTGGCTGGGACAGGGCAACTGAAGCTTTCTTT. It codes for CASSGWDRATEAFF.

This chain uses TRBV7-9 with TRBJ1-5; no clear D gene. Looked up from germline, CDR1 is SEHNR and CDR2 is FQNEAQ (reference sequence). The V end was cut by 5 bases, the J end by 7 bases, with 12 bases between. The CDR3 contains 13 residues. The chain's CDR3 is CASSLEGGQPQHF. The CDR3 region has the DNA TGTGCCAGCAGCCTCGAGGGTGGACAGCCCCAGCATTTT.

The J gene is TRBJ2-7, the V gene TRBV2; TRBD1 might be the D (5 bases). The CDR3 sequence is 13 residues long. The germline V gene has CDR1 SNHLY and CDR2 FYNNEI. Deletions cut 7 bases from V and 6 bases from J, with 16 bases between. In DNA form, the CDR3 reads TGTGCCAGCAATCAGGACATGTGGTCCGAGCAGTACGTC. As protein: CASNQDMWSEQYV.

The genes are TRBV7-9 and TRBJ2-7; D call uncertain. The CDR3 runs 14 residues. V lost 1 base, J lost 1 base, and 8 bases lay in between. Germline-derived CDR1 and CDR2 are SEHNR and FQNEAQ (reference sequence). The CDR3 bases are TGTGCCAGCAGCTTAGGACAAAATTCCTACGAGCAGTACGTC. It specifies CASSLGQNSYEQYV.

The J gene is TRBJ1-1, the V gene TRBV6-1; tentative D call: TRBD1 (5 bases). The V end lost 5 bases, the J end lost 3 bases, and 13 bases lay between the germline ends. CDR1 and CDR2 (germline): MNHNS, SASEGT. The length of the CDR3 is 14 residues. CDR3 protein: CASSQNGGDTEAFF. The CDR3 DNA is TGTGCCAGCAGTCAAAACGGGGGGGACACTGAAGCTTTCTTT.

The chain links TRBV5-1 to TRBJ1-4; 9 bases line up with TRBD1. Per the germline V gene, CDR1 is SGHRS and CDR2 is YFSETQ. Losses at the gene ends were 4 bases for V and 8 bases for J; bases not matched to a gene: 6. The CDR3 is made up of 14 amino acids. CDR3 nucleotide sequence: TGCGCCAGCAGCCCTCGGACAGGGGACGAAAAACTGTTTTTT. Its protein product is CASSPRTGDEKLFF. The whole variable domain, filled in from reference TRBV5-1 and TRBJ1-4, reads KAGVTQTPRYLIKTRGQQVTLSCSPISGHRSVSWYQQTPGQGLQFLFEYFSETQRNKGNFPGRFSGRQFSNSRSEMNVSTLELGDSALYLCASSPRTGDEKLFFGSGTQLSVL.

The chain recombines TRBV5-1 with TRBJ1-4; no reliable D call. V was trimmed by 0 bases and J by 0 bases, leaving 9 bases between them. CDR1 SGHRS and CDR2 YFSETQ come from the germline V gene. There are 16 residues in the CDR3. The CDR3 coding sequence is TGCGCCAGCAGCTTGGGGGGTGTTGCAACTAATGAAAAACTGTTTTTT. This translates into CASSLGGVATNEKLFF.

The chain employs TRBV18 and TRBJ2-3; weak D call: TRBD1 (5 bases). Germline lookup yields CDR1 KGHSH and CDR2 LQKENI. Trimming cost V 8 bases and J 4 bases, with 16 bases left between them. CDR3 length: 14 residues. The CDR3: CASTHPVGPDTQYF. The CDR3 DNA reads TGTGCCAGCACCCACCCGGTGGGGCCAGATACGCAGTATTTT.

V is TRBV7-6 and J is TRBJ1-4, with 10 bases matching TRBD1. CDR3 size: 15 residues. Losses at the gene ends were 2 bases for V and 7 bases for J; bases not matched to a gene: 4. In germline, CDR1 is SGHVS, CDR2 FNYEAQ. The CDR3 sequence: CASSLNRDRGEKLFF. In DNA, the CDR3 is TGTGCCAGCAGCTTAAACCGGGACAGGGGTGAAAAACTGTTTTTT.

V usage is TRBV7-9 and J usage is TRBJ2-3; TRBD1 matches 8 bases. The V gene's germline CDR1 is SEHNR and CDR2 FQNEAQ (reference sequence). The CDR3 totals 15 residues. The V gene end was trimmed by 5 bases and the J gene end by 4 bases; junction bases not matched to a gene: 8. This CDR3 reads CASSPGTGRADTQYF. The CDR3 DNA reads TGTGCCAGCAGCCCGGGGACAGGCAGGGCAGATACGCAGTATTTT.

This chain connects TRBV25-1 to TRBJ1-1; TRBD1 is a possible D gene (6 bases). The CDR3 length is 15 residues. Per germline, CDR1 MGHDK and CDR2 SYGVNS. The V end was cut by 11 bases, the J end by 4 bases, with 23 bases between. CDR3 DNA sequence: TGTGCCGGGAAAGAAGATAGCTCGGGGGCCACTGAAGCTTTCTTT. Its translation: CAGKEDSSGATEAFF.

The J gene is TRBJ2-3, the V gene TRBV9; 10 bases map to TRBD1. There are 15 residues in the CDR3. V gave up 4 bases and J gave up 5 bases; unmatched junction bases: 7. Germline values: CDR1 SGDLS, CDR2 YYNGEE. CDR3 region: CASSSGQGGGDTQYF. Here the CDR3 DNA reads TGTGCCAGCAGCTCCGGACAGGGGGGGGGAGATACGCAGTATTTT.